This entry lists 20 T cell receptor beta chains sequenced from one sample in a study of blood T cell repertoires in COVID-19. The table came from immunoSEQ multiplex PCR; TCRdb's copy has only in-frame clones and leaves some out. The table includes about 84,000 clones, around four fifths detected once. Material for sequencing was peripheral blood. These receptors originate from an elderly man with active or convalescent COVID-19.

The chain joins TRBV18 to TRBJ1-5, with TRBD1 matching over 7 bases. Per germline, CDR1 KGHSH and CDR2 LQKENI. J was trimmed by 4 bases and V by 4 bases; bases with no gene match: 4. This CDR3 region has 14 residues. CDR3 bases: TGTGCCAGCTCACACGGGACAGAGAATCAGCCCCAGCATTTT. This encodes CASSHGTENQPQHF. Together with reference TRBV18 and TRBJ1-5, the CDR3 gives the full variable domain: NAGVMQNPRHLVRRRGQEARLRCSPMKGHSHVYWYRQLPEEGLKFMVYLQKENIIDESGMPKERFSAEFPKEGPSILRIQQVVRGDSAAYFCASSHGTENQPQHFGDGTRLSIL.

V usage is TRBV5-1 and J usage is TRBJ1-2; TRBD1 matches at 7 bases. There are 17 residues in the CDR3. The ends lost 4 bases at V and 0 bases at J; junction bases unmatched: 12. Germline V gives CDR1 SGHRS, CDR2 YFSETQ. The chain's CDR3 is CASSPGQALSANYGYTF. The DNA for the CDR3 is TGCGCCAGCAGCCCAGGACAGGCCCTGTCAGCTAACTATGGCTACACCTTC.

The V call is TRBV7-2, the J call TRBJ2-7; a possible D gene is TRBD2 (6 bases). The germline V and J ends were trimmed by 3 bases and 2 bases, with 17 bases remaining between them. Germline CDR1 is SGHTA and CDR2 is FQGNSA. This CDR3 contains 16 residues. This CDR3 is CASSFSGEWVPYEQYF. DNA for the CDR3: TGTGCCAGCAGCTTCTCGGGAGAGTGGGTACCCTACGAGCAGTACTTC.

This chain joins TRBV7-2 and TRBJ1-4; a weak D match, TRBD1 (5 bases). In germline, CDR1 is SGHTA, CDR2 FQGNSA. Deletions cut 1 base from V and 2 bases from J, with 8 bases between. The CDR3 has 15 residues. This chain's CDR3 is CASSLDRGTNEKLFF. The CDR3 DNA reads TGTGCCAGCAGCTTAGACCGGGGGACTAATGAAAAACTGTTTTTT.

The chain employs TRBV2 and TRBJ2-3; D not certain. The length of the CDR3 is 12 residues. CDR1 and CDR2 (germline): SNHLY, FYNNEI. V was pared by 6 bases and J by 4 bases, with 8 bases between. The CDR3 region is CASRAPADTQYF. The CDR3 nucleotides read TGTGCCAGCAGGGCACCCGCAGATACGCAGTATTTT.

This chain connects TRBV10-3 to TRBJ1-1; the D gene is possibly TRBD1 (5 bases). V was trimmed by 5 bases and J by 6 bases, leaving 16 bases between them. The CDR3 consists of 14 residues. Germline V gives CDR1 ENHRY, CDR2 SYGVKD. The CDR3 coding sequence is TGTGCCATCAGTAGCACGGGGGGGGTGGCTGAAGCTTTCTTT. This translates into CAISSTGGVAEAFF.

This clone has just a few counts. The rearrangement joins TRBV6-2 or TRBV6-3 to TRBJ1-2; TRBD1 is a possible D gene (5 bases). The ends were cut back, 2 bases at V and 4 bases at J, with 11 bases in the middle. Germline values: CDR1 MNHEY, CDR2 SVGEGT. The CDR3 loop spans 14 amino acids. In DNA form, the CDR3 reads TGTGCCAGCAGTTACGACAGCTCCTTCTATGGCTACACCTTC. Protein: CASSYDSSFYGYTF.

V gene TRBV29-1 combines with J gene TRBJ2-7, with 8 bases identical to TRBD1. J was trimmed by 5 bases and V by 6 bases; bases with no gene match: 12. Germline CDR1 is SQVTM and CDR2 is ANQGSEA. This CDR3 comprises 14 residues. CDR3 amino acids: CSVLPGQGAHEQYF. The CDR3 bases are TGCAGCGTCCTGCCGGGGCAGGGGGCCCACGAGCAGTACTTC.

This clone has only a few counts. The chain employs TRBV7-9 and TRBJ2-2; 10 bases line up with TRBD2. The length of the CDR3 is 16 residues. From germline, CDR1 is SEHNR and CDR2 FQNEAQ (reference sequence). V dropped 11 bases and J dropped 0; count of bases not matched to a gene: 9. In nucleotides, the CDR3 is TGTGCCCCGAGCGGCACTAGCGGGGCGAACACCGGGGAGCTGTTTTTT. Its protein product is CAPSGTSGANTGELFF.

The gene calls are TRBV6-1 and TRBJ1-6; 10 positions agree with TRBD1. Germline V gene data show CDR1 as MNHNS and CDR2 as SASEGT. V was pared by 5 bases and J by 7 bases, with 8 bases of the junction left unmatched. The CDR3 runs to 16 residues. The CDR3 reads CASSQGTGEDNSPLHF. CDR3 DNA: TGTGCCAGCAGTCAAGGGACAGGGGAGGACAATTCACCCCTCCACTTT.

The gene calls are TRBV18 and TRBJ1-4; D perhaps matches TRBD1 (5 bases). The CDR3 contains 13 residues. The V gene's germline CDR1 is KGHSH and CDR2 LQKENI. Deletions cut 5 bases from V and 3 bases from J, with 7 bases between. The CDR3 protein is CASSSGANEKLFF. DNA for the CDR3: TGTGCCAGCTCATCGGGGGCTAATGAAAAACTGTTTTTT.

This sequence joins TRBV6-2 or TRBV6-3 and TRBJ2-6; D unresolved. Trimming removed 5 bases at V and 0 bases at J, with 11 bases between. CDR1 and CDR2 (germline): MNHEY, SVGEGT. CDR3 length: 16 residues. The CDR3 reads CASSRTTFSGANVLTF. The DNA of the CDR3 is TGTGCCAGCAGTCGCACGACATTCTCTGGGGCCAACGTCCTGACTTTC.

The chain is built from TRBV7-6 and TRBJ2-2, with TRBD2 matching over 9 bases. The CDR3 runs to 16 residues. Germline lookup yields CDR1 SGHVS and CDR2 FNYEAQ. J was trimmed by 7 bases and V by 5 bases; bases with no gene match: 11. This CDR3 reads CASSPLLAGRIGELFF. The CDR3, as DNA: TGTGCCAGCAGCCCCCTACTAGCGGGTAGGATCGGGGAGCTGTTTTTT.

Here the CDR3 reads CSASFMRFAEAFF. The CDR3 DNA follows: TGCAGTGCTAGTTTTATGCGGTTCGCTGAAGCTTTCTTT. The V call is TRBV20-1, the J call TRBJ1-1; D gene uncertain. V shed 3 bases and J shed 6 bases, with 14 bases lying between them. The germline gives CDR1 DFQATT, CDR2 SNEGSKA (reference sequence). The CDR3 is 13 amino acids.

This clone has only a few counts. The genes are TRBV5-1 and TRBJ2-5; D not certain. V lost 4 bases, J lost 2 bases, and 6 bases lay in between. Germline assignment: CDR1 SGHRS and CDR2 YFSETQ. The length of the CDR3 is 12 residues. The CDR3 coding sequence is TGCGCCAGCAGCCGTGTTCAAGAGACCCAGTACTTC. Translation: CASSRVQETQYF.

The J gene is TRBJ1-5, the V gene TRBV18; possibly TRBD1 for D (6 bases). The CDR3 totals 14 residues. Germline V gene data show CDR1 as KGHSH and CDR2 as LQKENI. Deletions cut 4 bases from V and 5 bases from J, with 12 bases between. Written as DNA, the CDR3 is TGTGCCAGCTCACATAGGACAGCCGATCAGCCCCAGCATTTT. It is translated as CASSHRTADQPQHF.

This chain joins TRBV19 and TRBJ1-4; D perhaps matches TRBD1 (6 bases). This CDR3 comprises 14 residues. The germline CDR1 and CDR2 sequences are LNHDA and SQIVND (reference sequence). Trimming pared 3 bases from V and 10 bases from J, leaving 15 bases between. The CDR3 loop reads CASSIGGSSGKLFF. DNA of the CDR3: TGTGCCAGTAGTATTGGGGGCAGTAGTGGAAAACTGTTTTTT.

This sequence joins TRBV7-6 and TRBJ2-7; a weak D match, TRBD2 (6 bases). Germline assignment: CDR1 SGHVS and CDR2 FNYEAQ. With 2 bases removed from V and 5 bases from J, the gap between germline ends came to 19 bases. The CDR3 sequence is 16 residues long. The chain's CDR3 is CASSLPGGEGIHEQYF. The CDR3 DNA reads TGTGCCAGCAGCTTACCCGGGGGTGAGGGAATACACGAGCAGTACTTC.

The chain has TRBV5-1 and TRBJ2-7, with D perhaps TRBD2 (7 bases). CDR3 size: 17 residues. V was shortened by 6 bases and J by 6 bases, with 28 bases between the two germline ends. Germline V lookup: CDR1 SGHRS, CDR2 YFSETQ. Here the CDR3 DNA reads TGCGCCAGCACCAAGGGGGGAGGGGACTTAGCAAGCAGCGAGCAGTACTTC. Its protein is CASTKGGGDLASSEQYF. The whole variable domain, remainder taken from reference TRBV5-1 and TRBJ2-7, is KAGVTQTPRYLIKTRGQQVTLSCSPISGHRSVSWYQQTPGQGLQFLFEYFSETQRNKGNFPGRFSGRQFSNSRSEMNVSTLELGDSALYLCASTKGGGDLASSEQYFGPGTRLTVT.

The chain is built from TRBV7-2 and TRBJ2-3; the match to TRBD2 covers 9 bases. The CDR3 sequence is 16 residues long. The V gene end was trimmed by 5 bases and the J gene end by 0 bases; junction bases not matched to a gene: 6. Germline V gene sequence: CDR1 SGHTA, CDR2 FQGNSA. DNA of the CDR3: TGTGCCAGCAGCCGGAGACTAGCGGTGAGCACAGATACGCAGTATTTT. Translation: CASSRRLAVSTDTQYF.